The entry that follows covers one T cell receptor (beta chain) sequence. Its specificity is unknown. Time point given: pre-sensitization, week 0. Treatment in this sample: therapeutic diphenylcyclopropenone sensitization with weekly scalp DPC. TCRdb fed the RACE reads into MiXCR, producing one record per CDR3 protein. The table includes a few hundred thousand distinct CDR3 sequences, about 9% detected once. This sample is part of a study of human T cells and chemical hapten exposure. Across the study: 2% DPC was applied to roughly 2 cm by roughly 2 cm of upper inner arm skin for sensitization. Each patch test put 0.01% DPC on the upper back, and results were read at 6 days. Overall study results and limits: PT1 expanded TCR counts and patch test score correlated positively.

This sample comprised whole blood, obtained in connection with sensitization to the hapten diphenylcyclopropenone (DPC). This receptor was identified in a woman aged 40 to 55 with alopecia areata. Some clones in this sample may be carry-over from other donors' samples.

DNA for the CDR3: TGCAGCGTTGGAACATTTGAGGGGGCCTCAGATACGCAGTATTTT. This gives the protein CSVGTFEGASDTQYF. The chain joins TRBV29-1 to TRBJ2-3, with 7 bases fitting TRBD1. Looked up from germline, CDR1 is SQVTM and CDR2 is ANQGSEA. This CDR3 contains 15 residues. V was clipped by 4 bases and J by 4 bases; unmatched bases: 11.